The 2 T cell receptor beta chains below all came from one sample that was sequenced in a study of T cells in localized non-small cell lung cancer. Libraries were prepared by immunoSEQ multiplex PCR; TCRdb keeps only in-frame clonotypes and omits some of them. Of about 35,000 clones in the sample, 80% to 95% are singletons; the top ten hold 2.1%. The sequences come from peripheral blood, collected before any cancer treatment. All receptors come from a female donor over 55 with stage I lung adenocarcinoma.

The V gene is TRBV14, the J gene TRBJ1-6; D call uncertain. The V end lost 2 bases, the J end lost 7 bases, and 12 bases lay between the germline ends. The CDR3 contains 15 residues. Germline CDR1 is SGHDN and CDR2 is FVKESK. The CDR3 DNA is TGTGCCAGCAGCCAACTCGTCGATCGGAATTCACCCCTCCACTTT. Its translation is CASSQLVDRNSPLHF. Filled out from reference TRBV14 and TRBJ1-6, the complete variable domain reads EAGVTQFPSHSVIEKGQTVTLRCDPISGHDNLYWYRRVMGKEIKFLLHFVKESKQDESGMPNNRFLAERTGGTYSTLKVQPAELEDSGVYFCASSQLVDRNSPLHFGNGTRLTVT.

The rearrangement joins TRBV27 to TRBJ1-2; D is possibly TRBD1 (6 bases). The CDR3 is 13 amino acids. Trimming took 5 bases from V and 4 from J, leaving 11 bases between them. Germline CDR1 and CDR2: MNHEY and SMNVEV (reference sequence). CDR3 region: CASSHGQSYGYTF. The CDR3 DNA sequence: TGTGCCAGCAGTCATGGACAGTCCTATGGCTACACCTTC.